This is a list of T cell receptor beta chains from one sample in a study of blood T cell repertoires in COVID-19. Method: immunoSEQ multiplex PCR; TCRdb's copy keeps in-frame clones and lacks some. The sample yields about 63,000 clones, approximately 80% seen once. The sample was PBMCs or T cells enriched from blood (not recorded which). These TCRs come from a woman aged 40 to 50 with acute COVID-19. The CDR3 runs from the conserved cysteine through the conserved F or W. Fields, in order: J gene, clone size, V gene, CDR3 length, D gene, CDR3 protein, CDR3 DNA. The D gene is left open where the match is weak. Rows give clone size only sometimes, using once, few, many, or a class for an expanded clone.

j_gene: TRBJ2-2; abundance: -; v_gene: TRBV9; len: 13; d_gene: -; CDR3aa: CASSAGNTGELFF; CDR3nt: TGTGCCAGCAGCGCCGGGAACACCGGGGAGCTGTTTTTT
j_gene: TRBJ2-4; abundance: -; v_gene: TRBV13; len: 15; d_gene: -; CDR3aa: CASSFFRVPPDIQYF; CDR3nt: TGTGCCAGCAGCTTTTTTCGAGTACCTCCGGACATTCAGTACTTC
j_gene: TRBJ1-2; abundance: few; v_gene: TRBV5-4; len: 13; d_gene: -; CDR3aa: CASSLDESYGYTF; CDR3nt: TGTGCCAGCAGCTTGGATGAGAGCTATGGCTACACCTTC
j_gene: TRBJ2-1; abundance: -; v_gene: TRBV13; len: 14; d_gene: TRBD2; CDR3aa: CASSREGGDNEQFF; CDR3nt: TGTGCCAGCTCTCGGGAGGGCGGGGACAATGAGCAGTTCTTC
j_gene: TRBJ1-4; abundance: -; v_gene: TRBV5-1; len: 14; d_gene: -; CDR3aa: CASREQNLNEKLFF; CDR3nt: TGCGCCAGCAGGGAACAGAACCTTAATGAAAAACTGTTTTTT
j_gene: TRBJ1-5; abundance: -; v_gene: TRBV6-1; len: 18; d_gene: TRBD1; CDR3aa: CASSEGGTGFYSNQPQHF; CDR3nt: TGTGCCAGCAGTGAAGGTGGGACAGGCTTCTATAGCAATCAGCCCCAGCATTTT
j_gene: TRBJ1-3; abundance: -; v_gene: TRBV27; len: 15; d_gene: TRBD1; CDR3aa: CASSQGQGVGNTIYF; CDR3nt: TGTGCCAGCAGTCAGGGACAGGGGGTAGGAAACACCATATATTTT
j_gene: TRBJ1-2; abundance: -; v_gene: TRBV5-6; len: 14; d_gene: TRBD1; CDR3aa: CASSLGQGYYGYTF; CDR3nt: TGTGCCAGCAGCTTGGGACAGGGCTACTATGGCTACACCTTC
j_gene: TRBJ1-2; abundance: -; v_gene: TRBV6-5; len: 15; d_gene: -; CDR3aa: CASSYPQQSRNGYTF; CDR3nt: TGTGCCAGCAGTTACCCTCAACAGTCCCGGAATGGCTACACCTTC
j_gene: TRBJ2-5; abundance: -; v_gene: TRBV2; len: 16; d_gene: TRBD2; CDR3aa: CAGGVVTGGLEETQYF; CDR3nt: TGTGCCGGGGGGGTGGTAACGGGAGGGTTGGAAGAGACCCAGTACTTC
j_gene: TRBJ2-3; abundance: -; v_gene: TRBV11-1; len: 15; d_gene: -; CDR3aa: CASSLGGRGHDTQYF; CDR3nt: TGTGCCAGCAGCTTAGGCGGACGCGGGCACGATACGCAGTATTTT
j_gene: TRBJ1-2; abundance: -; v_gene: TRBV5-1; len: 13; d_gene: -; CDR3aa: CASSPTDFYGYTF; CDR3nt: TGCGCCAGCAGCCCCACAGATTTCTATGGCTACACCTTC
j_gene: TRBJ2-7; abundance: few; v_gene: TRBV19; len: 17; d_gene: TRBD2; CDR3aa: CASSIPPVAGRAYEQYF; CDR3nt: TGTGCCAGTAGTATCCCCCCGGTGGCCGGGAGGGCCTACGAGCAGTACTTC
j_gene: TRBJ1-6; abundance: -; v_gene: TRBV6-5; len: 14; d_gene: -; CDR3aa: CASRQGSENSPLHF; CDR3nt: TGTGCCAGCAGACAGGGTTCCGAAAATTCACCCCTCCACTTT
j_gene: TRBJ2-2; abundance: -; v_gene: TRBV19; len: 15; d_gene: -; CDR3aa: CASSPFTTLNGELFF; CDR3nt: TGTGCCAGTAGCCCATTCACAACCCTGAACGGGGAGCTGTTTTTT
j_gene: TRBJ2-7; abundance: -; v_gene: TRBV3-1/TRBV3-2; len: 15; d_gene: TRBD1; CDR3aa: CASSPKTGRTYEQYF; CDR3nt: TGTGCCAGCAGCCCCAAGACAGGGAGAACCTACGAGCAGTACTTC
j_gene: TRBJ2-7; abundance: -; v_gene: TRBV5-1; len: 15; d_gene: -; CDR3aa: CASRGWEQGPYEQYF; CDR3nt: TGCGCCAGCAGGGGGTGGGAACAGGGCCCCTACGAGCAGTACTTC
j_gene: TRBJ1-5; abundance: -; v_gene: TRBV24-1; len: 14; d_gene: -; CDR3aa: CATSVRGIRQPQHF; CDR3nt: TGTGCCACCAGTGTGAGGGGGATTAGACAGCCCCAGCATTTT
j_gene: TRBJ2-2; abundance: -; v_gene: TRBV29-1; len: 15; d_gene: -; CDR3aa: CSVEDQGVGTGELFF; CDR3nt: TGCAGCGTTGAAGATCAAGGGGTAGGCACCGGGGAGCTGTTTTTT
j_gene: TRBJ2-1; abundance: few; v_gene: TRBV3-1/TRBV3-2; len: 17; d_gene: TRBD2; CDR3aa: CASSQPRTSGGYNEQFF; CDR3nt: TGTGCCAGCAGCCAGCCTCGGACTAGCGGGGGTTACAATGAGCAGTTCTTC
j_gene: TRBJ2-5; abundance: -; v_gene: TRBV11-2; len: 13; d_gene: -; CDR3aa: CASSLDTGGTQYF; CDR3nt: TGTGCCAGCAGCTTAGATACCGGGGGGACCCAGTACTTC
j_gene: TRBJ2-5; abundance: -; v_gene: TRBV19; len: 16; d_gene: TRBD2; CDR3aa: CASPIVTSGDQETQYF; CDR3nt: TGTGCCAGTCCTATAGTCACTAGCGGGGATCAAGAGACCCAGTACTTC
j_gene: TRBJ1-3; abundance: -; v_gene: TRBV10-2; len: 15; d_gene: -; CDR3aa: CASSEPRPSGNTIYF; CDR3nt: TGCGCCAGCAGTGAGCCTAGACCGTCTGGAAACACCATATATTTT
j_gene: TRBJ1-1; abundance: few; v_gene: TRBV27; len: 14; d_gene: TRBD1; CDR3aa: CASSFRATGVEAFF; CDR3nt: TGTGCCAGCAGTTTCCGGGCGACAGGGGTTGAAGCTTTCTTT
j_gene: TRBJ2-3; abundance: -; v_gene: TRBV27; len: 14; d_gene: -; CDR3aa: CASSLRYSRDTQYF; CDR3nt: TGTGCCAGCAGTTTAAGATACTCCAGGGATACGCAGTATTTT
j_gene: TRBJ1-1; abundance: -; v_gene: TRBV7-6; len: 14; d_gene: -; CDR3aa: CASSFSDLNTEAFF; CDR3nt: TGTGCCAGCAGCTTCAGTGATTTGAACACTGAAGCTTTCTTT
j_gene: TRBJ2-3; abundance: few; v_gene: TRBV2; len: 13; d_gene: TRBD2; CDR3aa: CASSSSGRVTQYF; CDR3nt: TGTGCCAGCAGCTCTAGCGGTAGGGTTACGCAGTATTTT
j_gene: TRBJ2-5; abundance: -; v_gene: TRBV7-3; len: 13; d_gene: TRBD1; CDR3aa: CASSVDRAKTQYF; CDR3nt: TGTGCCAGCAGCGTAGACAGGGCGAAGACCCAGTACTTC
j_gene: TRBJ2-2; abundance: -; v_gene: TRBV5-6; len: 16; d_gene: TRBD2; CDR3aa: CASSLSGGLFTGELFF; CDR3nt: TGTGCCAGCAGCTTATCGGGGGGGCTGTTCACCGGGGAGCTGTTTTTT
j_gene: TRBJ2-1; abundance: -; v_gene: TRBV27; len: 15; d_gene: TRBD2; CDR3aa: CASTPGSGRYNEQFF; CDR3nt: TGTGCCAGCACCCCGGGTAGCGGGAGGTACAATGAGCAGTTCTTC
j_gene: TRBJ1-5; abundance: -; v_gene: TRBV5-4; len: 14; d_gene: TRBD1; CDR3aa: CASSDGQGDQPQHF; CDR3nt: TGTGCCAGCAGCGACGGACAGGGGGATCAGCCCCAGCATTTT
j_gene: TRBJ2-2; abundance: once; v_gene: TRBV5-3; len: 13; d_gene: -; CDR3aa: CVVQGANTGELFF; CDR3nt: TGCGTTGTACAGGGCGCGAACACCGGGGAGCTGTTTTTT
j_gene: TRBJ1-4; abundance: -; v_gene: TRBV13; len: 15; d_gene: TRBD1; CDR3aa: CASSTSGTGVEKLFF; CDR3nt: TGTGCCAGCAGCACGTCCGGGACAGGGGTTGAAAAGCTGTTTTTT
j_gene: TRBJ1-3; abundance: -; v_gene: TRBV5-6; len: 15; d_gene: -; CDR3aa: CASSLVEGSGNTIYF; CDR3nt: TGTGCCAGCAGCTTGGTCGAGGGTTCTGGAAACACCATATATTTT
j_gene: TRBJ1-2; abundance: -; v_gene: TRBV5-1; len: 14; d_gene: TRBD1; CDR3aa: CASSHPQGDYGYTF; CDR3nt: TGCGCCAGCAGCCATCCTCAGGGGGACTATGGCTACACCTTC
j_gene: TRBJ1-2; abundance: -; v_gene: TRBV29-1; len: 14; d_gene: TRBD1; CDR3aa: CSAWGQGFNYGYTF; CDR3nt: TGCAGCGCCTGGGGACAGGGATTCAACTATGGCTACACCTTC
j_gene: TRBJ2-7; abundance: -; v_gene: TRBV28; len: 14; d_gene: TRBD1; CDR3aa: CASSFGDRVYEQYF; CDR3nt: TGTGCCAGCAGTTTCGGGGACAGGGTTTACGAGCAGTACTTC
j_gene: TRBJ1-6; abundance: few; v_gene: TRBV4-2; len: 17; d_gene: TRBD1; CDR3aa: CASSQEPWDSGGSPLHF; CDR3nt: TGTGCCAGCAGCCAAGAGCCCTGGGACAGTGGAGGCTCACCCCTCCACTTT
j_gene: TRBJ2-1; abundance: -; v_gene: TRBV5-1; len: 15; d_gene: TRBD2; CDR3aa: CASSSLSGIGNEQFF; CDR3nt: TGCGCCAGCAGCTCTTTGAGCGGGATAGGGAATGAGCAGTTCTTC
j_gene: TRBJ2-7; abundance: once; v_gene: TRBV14; len: 14; d_gene: TRBD2; CDR3aa: CASSRMREVGEQYF; CDR3nt: TGTGCCAGCAGCCGTATGCGGGAGGTGGGGGAGCAGTACTTC
j_gene: TRBJ2-5; abundance: once; v_gene: TRBV28; len: 15; d_gene: TRBD2; CDR3aa: CASKGLAGTQETQYF; CDR3nt: TGTGCCAGCAAAGGACTAGCGGGGACCCAAGAGACCCAGTACTTC
j_gene: TRBJ1-1; abundance: few; v_gene: TRBV5-6; len: 16; d_gene: -; CDR3aa: CASSLGPGVMNTEAFF; CDR3nt: TGTGCCAGCAGCTTGGGTCCGGGAGTCATGAACACTGAAGCTTTCTTT